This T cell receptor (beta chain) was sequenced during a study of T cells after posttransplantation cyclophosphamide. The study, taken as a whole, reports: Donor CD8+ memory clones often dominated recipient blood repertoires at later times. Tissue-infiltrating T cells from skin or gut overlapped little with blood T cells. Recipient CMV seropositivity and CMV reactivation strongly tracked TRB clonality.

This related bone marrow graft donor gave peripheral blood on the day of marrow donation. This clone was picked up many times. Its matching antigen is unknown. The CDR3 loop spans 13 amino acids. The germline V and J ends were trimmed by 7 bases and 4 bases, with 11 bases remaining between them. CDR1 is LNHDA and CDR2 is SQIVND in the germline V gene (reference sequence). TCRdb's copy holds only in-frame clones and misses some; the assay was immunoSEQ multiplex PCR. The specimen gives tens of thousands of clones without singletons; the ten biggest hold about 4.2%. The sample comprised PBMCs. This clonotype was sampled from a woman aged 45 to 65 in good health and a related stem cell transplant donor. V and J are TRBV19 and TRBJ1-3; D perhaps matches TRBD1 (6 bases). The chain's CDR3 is CASNSGDGNTIYF. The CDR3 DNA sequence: TGTGCCAGTAATTCAGGGGACGGAAACACCATATATTTT.